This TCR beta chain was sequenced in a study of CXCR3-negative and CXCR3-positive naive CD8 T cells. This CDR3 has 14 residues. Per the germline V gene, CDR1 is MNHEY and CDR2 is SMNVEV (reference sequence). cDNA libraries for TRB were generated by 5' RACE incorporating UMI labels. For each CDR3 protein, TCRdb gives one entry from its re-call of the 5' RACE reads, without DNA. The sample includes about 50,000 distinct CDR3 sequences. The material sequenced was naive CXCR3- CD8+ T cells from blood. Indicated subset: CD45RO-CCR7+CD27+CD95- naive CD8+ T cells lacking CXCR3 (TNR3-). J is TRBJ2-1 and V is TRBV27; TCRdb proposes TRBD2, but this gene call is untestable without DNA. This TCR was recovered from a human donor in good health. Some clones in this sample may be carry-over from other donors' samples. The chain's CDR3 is CASSFIAGDNEQFF.